This T cell receptor beta chain emerged from a study of blood T cell repertoires in COVID-19. As for the study in general: T cells, B-cell-depleted T cells, or PBMCs supplied cDNA or gDNA.

CDR3 length: 16 residues. V dropped 4 bases and J dropped 2; count of bases not matched to a gene: 9. Looked up from germline, CDR1 is MNHNS and CDR2 is SASEGT. Adults between roughly 18 and 89 years of age took part from some 25 US areas. In the source study's methods: Amplified reference gene primers provided the basis for estimating nucleated cell counts. Method: immunoSEQ multiplex PCR; TCRdb's copy keeps in-frame clones and lacks some. The V and J calls and clone size were taken over from that table, and D and trimming were inferred from the DNA. The sample holds approximately 200,000 clones, 75% to 90% seen once.

V is TRBV6-1 and J is TRBJ2-7, with 9 bases lining up with TRBD2. Sequenced material: PBMCs or T cells enriched from blood (not recorded which). This TCR derives from a woman aged 18-30 years in a cohort exposed to, infected with or recovered from COVID-19 (not recorded which). This chain's CDR3 is CASSVWTSAEAYEQYF. CDR3 nucleotides: TGTGCCAGCAGTGTGTGGACTAGCGCGGAGGCCTACGAGCAGTACTTC.